The rows below give T cell receptor beta chains drawn from one sample of a study of PD-L1 blockade in urothelial cancer. The protocol was immunoSEQ multiplex PCR, while the TCRdb copy is restricted to in-frame clones and leaves out a portion. The table has 100,000 to 150,000 clones, roughly 86% seen once. The source material was PBMCs, sampled around atezolizumab (anti-PD-L1) treatment. The receptors originated from a man aged 45 to 65 with urothelial cancer. The CDR3 runs from the conserved cysteine through the conserved F or W. D genes are given only for firm matches. Clone size appears in some rows only: once, few, many, or a class for an expanded clone.

size	J	V	D	CDR3	DNA
-	TRBJ2-1	TRBV11-3	TRBD2	CASSPLASGINEQFF	TGTGCCAGCAGCCCTCTGGCTAGCGGGATCAATGAGCAGTTCTTC
-	TRBJ1-3	TRBV5-1	TRBD1	CASSLVQGSGNTIYF	TGCGCCAGCAGCTTGGTACAGGGGTCTGGAAACACCATATATTTT
-	TRBJ1-4	TRBV28	TRBD1	CASRQGGATNEKLFF	TGTGCCAGCAGACAGGGGGGAGCAACTAATGAAAAACTGTTTTTT
-	TRBJ1-2	TRBV7-2	TRBD1	CASSIGDRDYTF	TGTGCCAGCAGCATAGGGGACAGGGACTACACCTTC
-	TRBJ1-6	TRBV4-2	-	CASSQVLARSYNSPLHF	TGTGCCAGCAGCCAAGTCTTGGCTAGGTCCTATAATTCACCCCTCCACTTT
-	TRBJ1-3	TRBV4-1	TRBD1	CASSPTGNNRGNTIYF	TGCGCCAGCAGCCCGACAGGGAATAATCGGGGAAACACCATATATTTT
once	TRBJ2-2	TRBV28	-	CASRRGHLNTGELFF	TGTGCCAGCAGAAGGGGACATCTGAACACCGGGGAGCTGTTTTTT
once	TRBJ1-5	TRBV6-1	TRBD1	CASRTTGTGGQPQHF	TGTGCCAGCAGAACTACTGGGACAGGGGGTCAGCCCCAGCATTTT
-	TRBJ2-5	TRBV2	-	CASSEVIGLGGQETQYF	TGTGCCAGCAGTGAAGTTATTGGACTAGGGGGCCAAGAGACCCAGTACTTC
once	TRBJ2-3	TRBV9	TRBD2	CAFRTSAEFTDTQYF	TGTGCCTTCCGGACTAGCGCTGAATTTACAGATACGCAGTATTTT
-	TRBJ2-1	TRBV7-7	TRBD1	CASTAGGQGAEQFF	TGTGCTAGCACCGCCGGAGGACAGGGGGCCGAGCAGTTCTTC
-	TRBJ2-3	TRBV2	-	CASTSRADTQYF	TGTGCCAGCACCTCCCGGGCAGATACGCAGTATTTT
-	TRBJ2-5	TRBV5-1	TRBD2	CASSLLAGGQETQYF	TGCGCCAGCAGCTTACTAGCGGGAGGGCAAGAGACCCAGTACTTC
-	TRBJ1-2	TRBV28	-	CASSRAFGYTF	TGTGCCAGCTCCAGGGCCTTCGGCTACACCTTC
-	TRBJ2-1	TRBV7-7	-	CASSLTPQRHNEQFF	TGTGCTAGCAGCTTAACCCCCCAGCGGCACAATGAGCAGTTCTTC
-	TRBJ2-5	TRBV5-6	-	CASSWWGVRQETQYF	TGTGCCAGCAGTTGGTGGGGAGTTCGTCAAGAGACCCAGTACTTC
-	TRBJ2-6	TRBV7-9	-	CASSRGSGANVLTF	TGTGCCAGCAGCCGGGGGTCTGGGGCCAACGTCCTGACTTTC
-	TRBJ2-7	TRBV7-2	TRBD2	CASSLAYGVAGGGSHEQYF	TGTGCCAGCAGCTTAGCCTACGGGGTAGCGGGAGGGGGCTCCCACGAGCAGTACTTC
-	TRBJ2-7	TRBV27	-	CASSLSRGYSYEQYF	TGTGCCAGCAGTTTATCAAGGGGATACTCCTACGAGCAGTACTTC
-	TRBJ2-4	TRBV7-2	-	CASSLQGGLPAKNIQYF	TGTGCCAGCAGCTTACAGGGGGGACTCCCCGCCAAAAACATTCAGTACTTC
few	TRBJ2-2	TRBV5-5	TRBD2	CASRRWEREDGELFF	TGTGCCAGTCGCCGATGGGAGCGGGAGGACGGGGAGCTGTTTTTT
-	TRBJ1-3	TRBV14	-	CASSQDRGWTGNTIYF	TGTGCCAGCAGCCAAGATAGAGGGTGGACTGGAAACACCATATATTTT
-	TRBJ1-4	TRBV6-6	-	CASSYSSPTNEKLFF	TGTGCCAGCAGTTACTCCAGTCCTACTAATGAAAAACTGTTTTTT
once	TRBJ2-5	TRBV5-5	-	CASSPQETQYF	TGTGCCAGCAGCCCACAAGAGACCCAGTACTTC
-	TRBJ2-1	TRBV28	TRBD2	CASSASPAGANNEQFF	TGTGCCAGCAGTGCCTCGCCAGCGGGAGCAAACAATGAGCAGTTCTTC
-	TRBJ2-2	TRBV6-4	-	CASRRSNTGELFF	TGTGCCAGCCGGAGGTCGAACACCGGGGAGCTGTTTTTT
-	TRBJ2-3	TRBV5-1	TRBD1	CASSWGQGSTDTQYF	TGCGCCAGCAGCTGGGGACAGGGAAGCACAGATACGCAGTATTTT
-	TRBJ1-5	TRBV6-6	-	CASSYLRQNSNQPQHF	TGTGCCAGCAGTTACTTGAGACAGAATAGCAATCAGCCCCAGCATTTT
-	TRBJ2-7	TRBV28	-	CASSITVPYEQYF	TGTGCCAGCAGTATTACGGTACCCTACGAGCAGTACTTC
-	TRBJ2-6	TRBV5-1	-	CASSLKVGSGANVLTF	TGCGCCAGCAGCTTGAAGGTCGGGTCTGGGGCCAACGTCCTGACTTTC
-	TRBJ1-1	TRBV7-3	-	CASSHGGNTEAFF	TGTGCCAGCAGCCACGGGGGGAACACTGAAGCTTTCTTT
-	TRBJ1-3	TRBV5-4	TRBD1	CASSSRDRGTGSGNTIYF	TGTGCCAGCAGCTCCCGGGACAGGGGAACGGGCTCTGGAAACACCATATATTTT
-	TRBJ2-1	TRBV11-3	TRBD2	CASSLSGAGAEQFF	TGTGCCAGCAGCTTATCCGGAGCGGGAGCTGAGCAGTTCTTC
-	TRBJ2-1	TRBV27	TRBD2	CASNLAGGNYNEQFF	TGTGCCAGCAACCTAGCGGGAGGCAACTACAATGAGCAGTTCTTC
-	TRBJ1-6	TRBV4-1	TRBD1	CASSQETGGLNSPLHF	TGCGCCAGCAGCCAAGAGACAGGGGGCTTAAATTCACCCCTCCACTTT
-	TRBJ2-3	TRBV20-1	TRBD2	CSTLAADTQYF	TGCAGTACACTAGCGGCAGATACGCAGTATTTT
once	TRBJ2-3	TRBV19	-	CASSPGSGNTDTQYF	TGTGCCAGTAGTCCTGGTAGCGGCAACACAGATACGCAGTATTTT
few	TRBJ2-1	TRBV2	TRBD1	CASKGQGAGNEQFF	TGTGCCTCAAAAGGGCAGGGGGCCGGCAATGAGCAGTTCTTC
-	TRBJ1-1	TRBV19	-	CASSPLSGNTEAFF	TGTGCCAGTAGTCCTTTGTCGGGGAACACTGAAGCTTTCTTT
-	TRBJ2-6	TRBV7-8	-	CASSLGSQAGANVLTF	TGTGCCAGCAGCTTAGGATCACAGGCCGGGGCCAACGTCCTGACTTTC
-	TRBJ1-4	TRBV14	-	CASGTGEKLFF	TGTGCCAGCGGTACAGGAGAAAAACTGTTTTTT
once	TRBJ1-1	TRBV19	-	CASSTPGRANTEAFF	TGTGCCAGTAGTACCCCGGGCAGGGCGAACACTGAAGCTTTCTTT